This T cell receptor beta chain was obtained from a study of T cell repertoires in cytomegalovirus infection. Each CDR3 protein gets one entry after TCRdb re-called the reads with MiXCR. The sample shows hundreds of thousands of distinct CDR3 sequences, about two fifths of them seen only once. Details on this clonotype: The antigen is undetermined.

Germline CDR1 reads SGHDN; CDR2 reads FVKESK. V lost 4 bases to trimming and J lost 5 bases, with 14 bases between them. This CDR3 spans 14 amino acids. Sample: cultured PBMCs, taken from culture after CMV antigen stimulation. J is TRBJ1-2 and V is TRBV14; D perhaps matches TRBD1 (6 bases). The receptor comes from a human donor in good health (CMV status not recorded). Some clones in this sample may be carry-over from other donors' samples. The CDR3 sequence is CASSPFKGGYGYTF. CDR3 DNA sequence: TGTGCCAGCAGCCCTTTTAAGGGGGGGTATGGCTACACCTTC.